Following are 9 T cell receptor beta chains from one sample sequenced in a study of blood T cell repertoires in COVID-19. TCRdb's copy holds only in-frame clones and misses some; the assay was immunoSEQ multiplex PCR. The table lists over 150,000 clones, more than 65% of them singletons, with under 15% in the top ten. The sample was peripheral blood. The receptors were gathered from a human donor in a cohort sampled during active COVID-19.

The table lists this clone with a count of one. The genes are TRBV7-9 and TRBJ2-5; TRBD1 matches 7 bases. CDR3 size: 15 residues. Germline CDR1 reads SEHNR; CDR2 reads FQNEAQ (reference sequence). The trim removed 4 bases at V and 5 bases at J, leaving 10 bases unmatched. The CDR3 DNA follows: TGTGCCAGCAGCTCCAGGGACAGATCAGAGGAGACCCAGTACTTC. Amino acids: CASSSRDRSEETQYF.

The chain carries TRBV3-1 (or the pseudogene TRBV3-2) and TRBJ1-4; the D gene is possibly TRBD1 (5 bases). Germline lookup yields CDR1 LGHDT and CDR2 YNNKEL (reference sequence). V lost 1 base, J lost 8 bases, and 14 bases lay in between. The CDR3 loop spans 15 amino acids. The CDR3 spells CASSQVGLRREKLFF. CDR3 coding DNA: TGTGCCAGCAGCCAAGTGGGACTGAGACGAGAAAAACTGTTTTTT.

The chain joins TRBV23-1 to TRBJ2-7, with D uncertain. TRBV23-1 is sorted into the ORF group, with uncertain function. Between the trimmed V and J ends, which lost 11 bases and 0 bases, there was a span of 26 bases. CDR3 length: 17 amino acids. CDR3 in DNA: TGCGCCCACCTACCCCCTTCACCAGGTCCGCTCTCCTACGAGCAGTACTTC. Its protein product is CAHLPPSPGPLSYEQYF.

This clone was seen once. The DNA for the CDR3 is TGTGCCATCAGTGCCAGGGCGTTTGATGGCTACACCTTC. It yields the protein CAISARAFDGYTF. The rearrangement links TRBV10-3 to TRBJ1-2; D perhaps matches TRBD1 (5 bases). CDR3 length: 13 residues. Per germline, CDR1 ENHRY and CDR2 SYGVKD. V shed 4 bases and J shed 6 bases, with 12 bases lying between them.

The J gene is TRBJ2-1, the V gene TRBV6-2 or TRBV6-3; 9 positions match TRBD2. CDR1 is MNHEY, CDR2 SVGEGT, per germline. This CDR3 comprises 17 residues. V lost 5 bases and J lost 0; bases outside the gene matches: 8. The CDR3 loop is CASSSKAGGPSYNEQFF. CDR3 in DNA: TGTGCCAGCAGTAGTAAAGCGGGAGGCCCCTCCTACAATGAGCAGTTCTTC.

The chain carries TRBV29-1 and TRBJ1-5; D gene ambiguous. Germline V gives CDR1 SQVTM, CDR2 ANQGSEA. The CDR3 loop spans 13 amino acids. Trimming stripped 6 bases from V and 3 bases from J, with 12 bases between. CDR3 in amino acids: CSVHAGSNQPQHF. The CDR3 nucleotides read TGCAGCGTCCATGCAGGCTCCAATCAGCCCCAGCATTTT. The whole variable domain, filled in from reference TRBV29-1 and TRBJ1-5, reads SAVISQKPSRDICQRGTSLTIQCQVDSQVTMMFWYRQQPGQSLTLIATANQGSEATYESGFVIDKFPISRPNLTFSTLTVSNMSPEDSSIYLCSVHAGSNQPQHFGDGTRLSIL.

This clone was observed a handful of times. This sequence joins TRBV2 and TRBJ1-5, with a weak D call TRBD1 (5 bases). Trimming took off 6 bases at V and 1 base at J, with 13 bases between the two ends. Germline CDR1 is SNHLY and CDR2 is FYNNEI. The CDR3 runs to 15 residues. The CDR3 here is CASRMGRASNQPQHF. The CDR3 region has the DNA TGTGCCAGCAGGATGGGCAGGGCGAGCAATCAGCCCCAGCATTTT.

This chain joins TRBV20-1 and TRBJ1-2, with D possibly TRBD1 on 6 matching bases. The CDR3 sequence is 11 residues long. Trimming shortened V by 3 bases and J by 6 bases, and 8 bases separated the two germline ends. Looked up from germline, CDR1 is DFQATT and CDR2 is SNEGSKA (reference sequence). CDR3 loop: CSARDSNGYTF. The CDR3 nucleotides are TGCAGTGCTAGGGACAGTAATGGCTACACCTTC.

The genes are TRBV7-2 and TRBJ2-7; D might be TRBD2 (6 bases). The V end was cut by 0 bases, the J end by 2 bases, with 14 bases between. This CDR3 spans 16 amino acids. Germline CDR1 is SGHTA and CDR2 is FQGNSA. CDR3 coding DNA: TGTGCCAGCAGCTTAGCCACTAGCCTGGGCCCCTACGAGCAGTACTTC. Translated, it gives CASSLATSLGPYEQYF.